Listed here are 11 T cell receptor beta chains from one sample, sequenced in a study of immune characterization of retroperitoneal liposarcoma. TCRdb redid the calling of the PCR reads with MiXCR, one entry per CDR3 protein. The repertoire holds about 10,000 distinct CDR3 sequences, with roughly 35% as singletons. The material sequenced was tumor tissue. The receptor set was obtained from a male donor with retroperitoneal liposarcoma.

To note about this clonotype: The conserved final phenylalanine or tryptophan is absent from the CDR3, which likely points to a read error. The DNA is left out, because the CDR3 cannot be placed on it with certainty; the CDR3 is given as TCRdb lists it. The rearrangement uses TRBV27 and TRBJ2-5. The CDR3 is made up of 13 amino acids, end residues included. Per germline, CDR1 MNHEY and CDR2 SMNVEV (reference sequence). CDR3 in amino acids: CASSLVGQETQTL.

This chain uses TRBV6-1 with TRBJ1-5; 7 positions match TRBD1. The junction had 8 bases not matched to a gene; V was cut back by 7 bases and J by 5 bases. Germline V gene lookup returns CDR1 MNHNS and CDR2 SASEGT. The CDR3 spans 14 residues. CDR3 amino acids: CASTSGQSDQPQHF. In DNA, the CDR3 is TGTGCCAGCACCTCGGGACAGAGCGATCAGCCCCAGCATTTT.

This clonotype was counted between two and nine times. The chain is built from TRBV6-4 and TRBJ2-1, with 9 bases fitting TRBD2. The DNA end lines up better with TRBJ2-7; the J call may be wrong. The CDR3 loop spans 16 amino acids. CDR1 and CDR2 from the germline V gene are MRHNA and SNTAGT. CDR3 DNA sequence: TGTGCCCCCAGGGAGGTAGCGGGAGAGCCCTACAATGAGCAGTACTTC. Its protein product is CAPREVAGEPYNEQYF.

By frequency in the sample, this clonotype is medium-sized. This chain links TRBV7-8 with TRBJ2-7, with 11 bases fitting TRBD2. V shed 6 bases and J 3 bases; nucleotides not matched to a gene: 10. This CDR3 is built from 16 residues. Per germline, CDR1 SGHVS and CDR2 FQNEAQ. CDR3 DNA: TGTGCCAGCAGGATGTACACTAGCGGGAGAATCTACGAGCAGTACTTC. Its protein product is CASRMYTSGRIYEQYF. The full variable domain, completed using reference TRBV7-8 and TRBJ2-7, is GAGVSQSPRYKVAKRGQDVALRCDPISGHVSLFWYQQALGQGPEFLTYFQNEAQLDKSGLPSDRFFAERPEGSVSTLKIQRTQQEDSAVYLCASRMYTSGRIYEQYFGPGTRLTVT.

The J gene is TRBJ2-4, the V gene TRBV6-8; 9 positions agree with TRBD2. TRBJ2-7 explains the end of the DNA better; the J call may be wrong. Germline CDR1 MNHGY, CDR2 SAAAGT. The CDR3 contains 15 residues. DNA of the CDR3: TGTGCCAGCAGTTACCGGTCTAGCGGGGTCCACGAGCAGTACTTC. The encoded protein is CASSYRSSGVHEQYF.

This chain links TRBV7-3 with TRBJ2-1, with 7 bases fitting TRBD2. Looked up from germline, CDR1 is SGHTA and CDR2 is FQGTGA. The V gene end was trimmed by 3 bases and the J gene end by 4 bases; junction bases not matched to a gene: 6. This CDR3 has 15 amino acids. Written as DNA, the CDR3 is TGTGCCAGCAGCTTGGACGGGGGGAGTTACAATGAGCAGTTCTTC. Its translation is CASSLDGGSYNEQFF. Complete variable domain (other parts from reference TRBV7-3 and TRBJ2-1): GAGVSQTPSNKVTEKGKYVELRCDPISGHTALYWYRQSLGQGPEFLIYFQGTGAADDSGLPNDRFFAVRPEGSVSTLKIQRTERGDSAVYLCASSLDGGSYNEQFFGPGTRLTVL.

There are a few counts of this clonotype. This chain's CDR3 is CASSYSGTGGETQFF. The CDR3 nucleotides read TGTGCCAGCAGTTACTCGGGGACAGGGGGGGAGACCCAGTTCTTC. The J gene is TRBJ2-5, the V gene TRBV6-5; 11 nucleotides match TRBD1. The DNA end lines up better with TRBJ2-1; the J call may be wrong. The CDR3 length is 15 residues. In germline, CDR1 is MNHEY, CDR2 SVGAGI.

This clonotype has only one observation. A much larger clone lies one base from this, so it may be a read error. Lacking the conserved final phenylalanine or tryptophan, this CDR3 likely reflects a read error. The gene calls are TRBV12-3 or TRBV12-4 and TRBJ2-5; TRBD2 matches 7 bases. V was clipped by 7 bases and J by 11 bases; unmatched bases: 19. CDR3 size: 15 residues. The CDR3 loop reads CASTAPGGFINEQYV. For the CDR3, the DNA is TGTGCCAGCACCGCGCCCGGGGGGTTTATTAATGAGCAGTACGTC.

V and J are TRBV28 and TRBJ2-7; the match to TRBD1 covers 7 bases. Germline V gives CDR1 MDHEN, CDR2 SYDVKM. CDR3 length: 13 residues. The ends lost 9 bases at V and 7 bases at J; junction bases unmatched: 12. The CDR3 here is CASPRQGVGEQYF. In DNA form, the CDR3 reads TGTGCCAGTCCGAGGCAGGGGGTAGGGGAGCAGTACTTC.

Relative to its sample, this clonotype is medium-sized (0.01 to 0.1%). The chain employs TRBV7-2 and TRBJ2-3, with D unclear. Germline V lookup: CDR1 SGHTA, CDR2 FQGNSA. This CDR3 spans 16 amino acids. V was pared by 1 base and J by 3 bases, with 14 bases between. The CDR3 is CASSLGIQLGTDTQYF. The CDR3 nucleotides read TGTGCCAGCAGCTTAGGGATCCAGCTCGGGACAGATACGCAGTATTTT.

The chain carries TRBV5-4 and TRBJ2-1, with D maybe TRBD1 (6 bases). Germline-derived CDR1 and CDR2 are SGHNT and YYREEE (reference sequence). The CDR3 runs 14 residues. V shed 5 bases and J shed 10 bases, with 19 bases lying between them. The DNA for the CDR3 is TGTGCCAGCAGGGACAGCCTGTGGACAATGGAGCAGTTCTTC. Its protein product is CASRDSLWTMEQFF.